The present T cell receptor (beta chain) was sequenced within a study of T cells in Graves' hyperthyroidism and ophthalmopathy. An absence of ophthalmopathy progression within 18 months meant stable Graves' hyperthyroidism. Uncontrolled infection, other autoimmune disease, pregnancy or lactation excluded patients. Researchers amplified the TCR beta CDR3 regions from RNA transcripts. With the HTBI primer set, the TCR CDR3 went through a first round of RT-PCR. TCRdb used MiXCR to reprocess the multiplex PCR reads, holding one entry per CDR3 protein. The table lists approximately 420,000 distinct CDR3 sequences, about an eighth of them singletons. The CDR3 covers 14 residues. Germline CDR1 MNHNS, CDR2 SASEGT. V gave up 5 bases and J gave up 7 bases, with 17 bases separating them.

The genes are TRBV6-1 and TRBJ2-5, with a possible D match to TRBD2 (6 bases). Sample: blood. The origin of this receptor is a woman younger than 30 with Graves' hyperthyroidism. The CDR3 region has the DNA TGTGCCAGCAGTTATGGGGACTCTCGAGGGACCCAGTACTTC. Translating gives CASSYGDSRGTQYF.